This T cell receptor beta chain is from a study of blood T cell repertoires in COVID-19 (dated by TCRdb to the early 2020s). For context, the study as a whole: Samples from collaborators originated in the United States, Italy and Spain and spanned both the acute and convalescent phases of COVID-19. Subjects who had been exposed to COVID-19, were actively infected with it, or had recovered from it provided the deeply sampled blood TCRbeta repertoires that made up the dataset. Samples were obtained from the ongoing ImmuneRACE study (first 160 participants) and from about 1,300 subjects provided by 6 global collaborators. Where available, HLA class I and class II types were obtained from metadata supplied by the sample provider rather than from assay-based typing. Nearly every sample came with metadata listing a de-identified subject ID, COVID-19 status, age in years and sex. The material from the prospective study consisted of cDNA or gDNA derived from T cells, B-cell-depleted T cells, or PBMCs. The repertoires were made available in a free public database intended to serve as a resource for research on the immune response to SARS-CoV-2. Overall study outcomes, separate from this receptor: Clinical and demographic metadata were provided uncurated, with the amount varying by source and participant.

TCRbeta CDR3 regions were amplified from genomic DNA by means of the immunoSEQ Assay, a bias-controlled multiplex PCR. The paper's processing steps were these. Nucleated cell counts per sample were estimated from amplification of reference gene primers within the assay. Sequence reads were collapsed and filtered to measure the absolute abundance of every unique TCRbeta CDR3 rearrangement. For each sample, productive Simpson clonality was calculated as the square root of Simpson's diversity index across productive rearrangements. TCRdb obtained this table from immuneACCESS and retained in-frame rearrangements with V and J assigned. These tables miss some clones; where compared with another copy, unresolved V genes account for less than half of the shortfall, and the remainder is unexplained. That table is the source of V, J and clone size, and D and trimming were worked out from the DNA. The sample table lists roughly 190,000 clones, approximately 90% of them with a count of one. The ten largest clones take up roughly 6.2% of the sample.

CDR1 and CDR2 (SGHTS, YDEGEE) derive from the germline V gene. The CDR3 covers 14 residues, taking in both the cysteine and the phenylalanine. Just CDR3 DNA is preserved here, 42 bases in frame from base 1. Trimming takes 4 bases from V and 7 bases from J, and the germline ends sit 17 bases apart. A second Seattle source provided samples from volunteer blood donors who had recovered from COVID-19. Whole blood was collected in K2EDTA tubes by collaborating institutions according to the institutions' own protocols. For TCRbeta analysis, collaborator samples were shipped as frozen whole blood, as isolated PBMCs, or as DNA extracted from either sample type. Concerning this clone itself: Which antigen it targets is not known. Base qualities were left out, and no much larger clone turns up one base away.

The origin of this receptor is a middle-aged woman who had recovered from COVID-19. This receptor chain uses TRBV5-8 and TRBJ1-1; matching of 6 bases hints at TRBD1 as the D gene. The sequenced sample consisted of peripheral blood. The DNA sequence is TGTGCCAGCAGCGACCCGGGGGGCGCGGGTGAAGCTTTCTTT. Its protein is CASSDPGGAGEAFF.